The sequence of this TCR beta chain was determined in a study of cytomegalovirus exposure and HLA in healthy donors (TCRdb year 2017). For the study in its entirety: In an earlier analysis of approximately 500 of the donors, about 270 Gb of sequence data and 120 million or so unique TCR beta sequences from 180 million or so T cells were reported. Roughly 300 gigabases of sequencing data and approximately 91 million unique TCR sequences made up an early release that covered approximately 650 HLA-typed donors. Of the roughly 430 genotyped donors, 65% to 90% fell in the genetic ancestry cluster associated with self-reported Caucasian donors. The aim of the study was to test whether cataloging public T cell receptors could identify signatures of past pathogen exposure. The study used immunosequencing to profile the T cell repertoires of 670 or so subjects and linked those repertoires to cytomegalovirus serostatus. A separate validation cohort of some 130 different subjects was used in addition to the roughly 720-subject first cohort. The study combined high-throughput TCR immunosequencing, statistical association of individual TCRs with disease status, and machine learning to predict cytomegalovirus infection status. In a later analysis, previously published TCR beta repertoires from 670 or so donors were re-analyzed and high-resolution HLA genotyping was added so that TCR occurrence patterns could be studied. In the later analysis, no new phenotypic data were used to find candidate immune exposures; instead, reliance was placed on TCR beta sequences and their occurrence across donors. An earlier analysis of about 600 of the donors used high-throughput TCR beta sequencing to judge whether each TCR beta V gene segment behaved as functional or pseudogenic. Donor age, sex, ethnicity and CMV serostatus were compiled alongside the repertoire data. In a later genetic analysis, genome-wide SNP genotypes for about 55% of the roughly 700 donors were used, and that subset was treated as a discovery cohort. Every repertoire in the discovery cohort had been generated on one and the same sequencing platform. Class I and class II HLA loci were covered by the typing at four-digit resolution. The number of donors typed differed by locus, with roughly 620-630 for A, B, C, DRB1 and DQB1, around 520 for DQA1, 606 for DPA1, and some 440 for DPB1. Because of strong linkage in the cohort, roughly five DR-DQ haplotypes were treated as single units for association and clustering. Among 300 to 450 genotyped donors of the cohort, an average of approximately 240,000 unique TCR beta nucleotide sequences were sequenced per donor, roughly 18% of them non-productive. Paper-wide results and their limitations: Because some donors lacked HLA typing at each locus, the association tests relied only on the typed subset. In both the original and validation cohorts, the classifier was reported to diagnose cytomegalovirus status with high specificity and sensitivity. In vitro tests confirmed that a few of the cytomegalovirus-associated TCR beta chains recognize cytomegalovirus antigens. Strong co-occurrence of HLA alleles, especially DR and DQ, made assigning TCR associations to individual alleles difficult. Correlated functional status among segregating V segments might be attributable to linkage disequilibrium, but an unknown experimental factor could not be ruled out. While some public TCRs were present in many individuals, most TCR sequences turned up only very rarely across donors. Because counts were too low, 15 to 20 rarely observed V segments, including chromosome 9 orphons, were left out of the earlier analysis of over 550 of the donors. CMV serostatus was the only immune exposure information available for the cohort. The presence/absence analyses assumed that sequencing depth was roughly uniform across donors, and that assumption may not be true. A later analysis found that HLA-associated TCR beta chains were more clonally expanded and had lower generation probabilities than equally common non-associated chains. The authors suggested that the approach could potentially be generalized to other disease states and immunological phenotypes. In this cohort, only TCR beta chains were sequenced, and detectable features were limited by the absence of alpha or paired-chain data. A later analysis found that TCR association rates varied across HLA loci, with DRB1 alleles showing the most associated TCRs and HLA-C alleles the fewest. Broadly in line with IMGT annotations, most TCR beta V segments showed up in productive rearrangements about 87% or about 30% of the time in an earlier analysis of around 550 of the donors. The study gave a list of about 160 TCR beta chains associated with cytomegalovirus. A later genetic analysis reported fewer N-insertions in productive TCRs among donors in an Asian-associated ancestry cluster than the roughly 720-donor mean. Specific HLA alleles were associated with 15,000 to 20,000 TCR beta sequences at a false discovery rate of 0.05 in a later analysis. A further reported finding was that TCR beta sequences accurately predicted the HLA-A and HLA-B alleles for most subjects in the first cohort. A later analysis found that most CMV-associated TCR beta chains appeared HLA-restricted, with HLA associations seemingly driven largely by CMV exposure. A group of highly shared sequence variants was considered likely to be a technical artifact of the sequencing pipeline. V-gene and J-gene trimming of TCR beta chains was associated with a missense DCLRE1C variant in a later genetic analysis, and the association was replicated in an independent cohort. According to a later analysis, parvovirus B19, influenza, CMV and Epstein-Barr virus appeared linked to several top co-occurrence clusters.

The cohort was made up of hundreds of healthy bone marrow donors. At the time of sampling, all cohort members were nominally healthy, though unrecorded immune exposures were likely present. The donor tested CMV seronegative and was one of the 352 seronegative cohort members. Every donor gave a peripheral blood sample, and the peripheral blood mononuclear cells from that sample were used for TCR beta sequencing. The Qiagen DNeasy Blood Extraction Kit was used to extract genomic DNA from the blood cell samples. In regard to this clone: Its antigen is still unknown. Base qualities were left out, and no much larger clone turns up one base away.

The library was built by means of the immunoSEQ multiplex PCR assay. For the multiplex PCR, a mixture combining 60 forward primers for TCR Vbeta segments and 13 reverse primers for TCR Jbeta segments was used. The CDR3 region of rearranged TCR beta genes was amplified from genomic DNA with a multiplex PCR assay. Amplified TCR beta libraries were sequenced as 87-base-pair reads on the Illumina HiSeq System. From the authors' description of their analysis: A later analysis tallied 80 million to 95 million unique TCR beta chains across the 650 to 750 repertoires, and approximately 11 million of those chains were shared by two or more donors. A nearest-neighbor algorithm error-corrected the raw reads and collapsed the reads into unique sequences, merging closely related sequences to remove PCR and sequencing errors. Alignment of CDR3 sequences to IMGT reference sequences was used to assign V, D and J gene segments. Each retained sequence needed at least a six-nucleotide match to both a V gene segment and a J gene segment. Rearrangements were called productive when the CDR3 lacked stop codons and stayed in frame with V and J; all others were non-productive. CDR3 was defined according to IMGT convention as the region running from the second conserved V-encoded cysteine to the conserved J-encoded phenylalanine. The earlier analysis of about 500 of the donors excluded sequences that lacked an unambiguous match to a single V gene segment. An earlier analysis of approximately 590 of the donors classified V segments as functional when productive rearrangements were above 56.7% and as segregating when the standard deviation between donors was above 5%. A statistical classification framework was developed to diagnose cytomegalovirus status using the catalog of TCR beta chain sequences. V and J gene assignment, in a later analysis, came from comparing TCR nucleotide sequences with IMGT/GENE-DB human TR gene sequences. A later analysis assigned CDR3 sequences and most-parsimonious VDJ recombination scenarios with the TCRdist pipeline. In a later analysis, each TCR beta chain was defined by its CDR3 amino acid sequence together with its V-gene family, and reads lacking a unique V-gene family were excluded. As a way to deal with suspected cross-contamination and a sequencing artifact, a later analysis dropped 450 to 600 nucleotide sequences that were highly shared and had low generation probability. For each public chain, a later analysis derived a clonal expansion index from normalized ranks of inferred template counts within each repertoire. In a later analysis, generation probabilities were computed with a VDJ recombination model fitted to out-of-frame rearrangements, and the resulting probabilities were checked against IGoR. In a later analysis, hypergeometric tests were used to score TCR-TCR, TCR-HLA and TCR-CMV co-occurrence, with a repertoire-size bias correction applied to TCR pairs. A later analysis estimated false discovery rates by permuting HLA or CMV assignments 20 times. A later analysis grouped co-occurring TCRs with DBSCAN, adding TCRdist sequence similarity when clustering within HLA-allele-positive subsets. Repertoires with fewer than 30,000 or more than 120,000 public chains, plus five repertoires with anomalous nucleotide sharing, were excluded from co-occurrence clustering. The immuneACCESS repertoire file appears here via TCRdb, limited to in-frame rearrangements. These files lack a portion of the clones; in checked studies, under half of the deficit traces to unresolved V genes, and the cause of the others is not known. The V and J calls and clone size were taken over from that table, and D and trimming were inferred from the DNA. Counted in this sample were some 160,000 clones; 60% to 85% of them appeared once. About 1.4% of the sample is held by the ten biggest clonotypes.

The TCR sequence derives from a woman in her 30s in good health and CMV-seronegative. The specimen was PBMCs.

CDR3 reads: CASSLPGSSGGLSTDTQYF. The sequenced DNA is TGCGCCAGCAGCTTGCCCGGCTCTAGCGGGGGACTTAGCACAGATACGCAGTATTTT. Rearrangement joined TRBV5-1 to TRBJ2-3; TRBD2 lines up with 10 middle nucleotides. According to the germline V gene, CDR1 reads SGHRS and CDR2 reads YFSETQ. The germline V end is reduced by 1 base and the J end by 0 bases; junction bases left unmatched: 11. From the cysteine up to the phenylalanine, the CDR3 has a length of 19 residues. Just CDR3 DNA is preserved here, 57 bases in frame from base 1. The reference TRBV5-1 and TRBJ2-3 proteins fill in what lies around the CDR3, so the full variable domain reads KAGVTQTPRYLIKTRGQQVTLSCSPISGHRSVSWYQQTPGQGLQFLFEYFSETQRNKGNFPGRFSGRQFSNSRSEMNVSTLELGDSALYLCASSLPGSSGGLSTDTQYFGPGTRLTVL.